This T cell receptor beta chain was captured in a study of T cell responses to AZD1222 COVID-19 vaccine. Study findings and constraints: The donor group comprised mostly white British people and more females; the analysis possibly underestimated clonal diversity. As reported, nearly half of all spike-specific TCRs target variant regions that are unmutated.

Sequenced by immunoSEQ multiplex PCR; TCRdb stores in-frame clones only, minus some. Seen here are 100,000 or so clones, more than 70% observed once, and the top ten hold 10% to 15%. Worth noting for this clone: No antigen is known for it.

The clonotype was recovered from an adult in good health. The input for sequencing was peripheral blood, taken on day 0 of AZD1222 vaccination.

The CDR3 region is CASSLGQGDTGELFF. CDR3 DNA sequence: TGTGCCAGCAGCTTAGGACAGGGCGACACCGGGGAGCTGTTTTTT. This chain connects TRBV7-9 to TRBJ2-2; TRBD1 matches at 7 bases. Germline loops: CDR1 SEHNR, CDR2 FQNEAQ (reference sequence). There are 15 residues in the CDR3. Germline trimming cut 1 base from V and 3 bases from J; bases unmatched to any gene: 2.